The T cell receptor beta chain described here comes from a study of cytomegalovirus exposure and HLA in healthy donors. Donors had nominal health at sampling but likely had unrecorded immune exposures. The study's findings and limits: Later examination showed HLA-associated TCR beta chains had greater clonal expansion than equally common others.

Turning to this clone: Antigen unknown.

CDR3 length: 18 amino acids. Germline loops: CDR1 SGDLS, CDR2 YYNGEE. V trimming: 3 bases; J trimming: 1 base; junction bases outside the gene matches: 6. In the PCR, 60 Vbeta and 13 Jbeta primers were used. The table came from immunoSEQ multiplex PCR; TCRdb's copy has only in-frame clones and leaves some out. The sample contains more than 45,000 clones, roughly 79% of which appear only once. V gene TRBV9 combines with J gene TRBJ1-6; TRBD1 aligns across 11 bases. The sample was PBMCs. The source of this sequence is a man between 50 and 59 years old in good health and CMV-seronegative. The CDR3 DNA reads as TGTGCCAGCAGCGAGGGGACAGGGGGAAAGTCCTATAATTCACCCCTCCACTTT. Protein sequence: CASSEGTGGKSYNSPLHF.